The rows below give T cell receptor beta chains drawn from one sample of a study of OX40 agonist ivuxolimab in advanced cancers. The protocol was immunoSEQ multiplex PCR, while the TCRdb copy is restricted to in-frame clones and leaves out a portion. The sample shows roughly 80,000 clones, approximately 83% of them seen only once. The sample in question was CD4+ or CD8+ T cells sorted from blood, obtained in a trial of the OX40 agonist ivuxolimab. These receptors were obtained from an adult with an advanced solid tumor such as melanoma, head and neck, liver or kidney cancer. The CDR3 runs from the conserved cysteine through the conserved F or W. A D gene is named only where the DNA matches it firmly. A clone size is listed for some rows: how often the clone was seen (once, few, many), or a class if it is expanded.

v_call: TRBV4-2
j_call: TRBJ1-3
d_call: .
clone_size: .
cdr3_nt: TGTGCCAGCAGCCAAGATGGGTTATCTGGAAACACCATATATTTT
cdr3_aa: CASSQDGLSGNTIYF

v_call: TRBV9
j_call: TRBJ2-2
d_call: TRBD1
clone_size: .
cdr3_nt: TGTGCCAGCAGCCTCACAGGGGCCACCGGGGAGCTGTTTTTT
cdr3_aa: CASSLTGATGELFF

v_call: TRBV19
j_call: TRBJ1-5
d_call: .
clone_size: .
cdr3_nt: TGTGCCAGTAGTTCACAGTATAGCAATCAGCCCCAGCATTTT
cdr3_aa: CASSSQYSNQPQHF

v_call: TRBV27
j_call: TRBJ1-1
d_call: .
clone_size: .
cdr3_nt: TGTGCCAGCAGTAGTAATAGGGTGGCTGAAGCTTTCTTT
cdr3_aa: CASSSNRVAEAFF

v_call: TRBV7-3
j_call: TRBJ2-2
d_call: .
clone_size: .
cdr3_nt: TGTGCCAGCAGCAAAAGGGGCGGGAAAGGCGGGGAGCTGTTTTTT
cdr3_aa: CASSKRGGKGGELFF

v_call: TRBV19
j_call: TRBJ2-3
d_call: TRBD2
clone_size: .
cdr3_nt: TGTGCCAGTAGTAGGGGGACTAGCGGGAGCACAGATACGCAGTATTTT
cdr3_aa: CASSRGTSGSTDTQYF

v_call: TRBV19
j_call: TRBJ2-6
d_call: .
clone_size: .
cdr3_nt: TGTGCCAGTAGTGGGGATGTTCGCTCTGGGGCCAACGTCCTGACTTTC
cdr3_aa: CASSGDVRSGANVLTF

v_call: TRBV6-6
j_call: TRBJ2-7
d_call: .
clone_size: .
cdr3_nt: TGTGCCAGCAGTTATGGCGGGTTTCCCTACGAGCAGTACTTC
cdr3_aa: CASSYGGFPYEQYF

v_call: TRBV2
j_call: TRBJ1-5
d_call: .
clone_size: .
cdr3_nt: TGTGCCAGCCAAGGGGGAACGGTGGGCAATCAGCCCCAGCATTTT
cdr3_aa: CASQGGTVGNQPQHF

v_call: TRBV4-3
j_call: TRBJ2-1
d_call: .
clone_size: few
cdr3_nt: TGCGCCAGCAGCCAAGATCATATCGAGGATTCACAGTTCTTC
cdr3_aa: CASSQDHIEDSQFF

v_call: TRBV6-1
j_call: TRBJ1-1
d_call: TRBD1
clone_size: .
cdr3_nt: TGTGCCAGCAGGACAGGGGAAATGAACACTGAAGCTTTCTTT
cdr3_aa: CASRTGEMNTEAFF

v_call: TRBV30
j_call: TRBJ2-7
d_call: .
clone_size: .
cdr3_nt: TGTGCCTGGAGTCCCCCGCCAGGGTCCTACGAGCAGTACTTC
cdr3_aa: CAWSPPPGSYEQYF

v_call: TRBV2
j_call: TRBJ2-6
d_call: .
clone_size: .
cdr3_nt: TGTGCCAGCAGTGAGACGCGAGGTTCCTCTGGGGCCAACGTCCTGACTTTC
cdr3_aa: CASSETRGSSGANVLTF

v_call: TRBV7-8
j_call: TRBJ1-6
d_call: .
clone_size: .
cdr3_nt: TGTGCCAGCAGCCACGGTGATTCACCCCTCCACTTT
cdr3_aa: CASSHGDSPLHF

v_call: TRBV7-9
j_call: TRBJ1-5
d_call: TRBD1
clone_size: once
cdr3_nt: TGTGCCAGCAGTCGACAGGGTAAGGGACAGCCCCAGCATTTT
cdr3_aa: CASSRQGKGQPQHF

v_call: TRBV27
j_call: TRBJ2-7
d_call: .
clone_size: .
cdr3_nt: TGTGCCAGCAGTTTAAGGGCAGAATACTACGAGCAGTACTTC
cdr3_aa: CASSLRAEYYEQYF

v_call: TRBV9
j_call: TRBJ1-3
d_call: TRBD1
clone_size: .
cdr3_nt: TGTGCCAGCAGCAAGAGGACAGGGGCTGGAAACACCATATATTTT
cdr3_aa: CASSKRTGAGNTIYF

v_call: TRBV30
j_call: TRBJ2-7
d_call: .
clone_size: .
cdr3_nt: TGTGCCTGGTCCAGGGCAGCCTACGAGCAGTACTTC
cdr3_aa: CAWSRAAYEQYF

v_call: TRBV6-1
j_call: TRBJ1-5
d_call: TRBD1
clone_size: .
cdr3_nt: TGTGCCAGCAGACCGGACAGGGGTATAAATCAGCCCCAGCATTTT
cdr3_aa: CASRPDRGINQPQHF

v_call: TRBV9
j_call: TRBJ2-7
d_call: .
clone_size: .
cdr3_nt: TGTGCCAGCAGCCTAAGCGGAACTTCCTCCTACGAGCAGTACTTC
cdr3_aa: CASSLSGTSSYEQYF

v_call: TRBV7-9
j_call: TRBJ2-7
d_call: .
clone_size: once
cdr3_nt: TGTGCCAGCAGCTTAGCGGGAGGCGTATACGAGCAGTACTTC
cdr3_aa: CASSLAGGVYEQYF

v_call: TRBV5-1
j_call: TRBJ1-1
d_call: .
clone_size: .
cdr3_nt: TGCGCCAGCAGCTTCGGTGGGGACACTGAAGCTTTCTTT
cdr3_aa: CASSFGGDTEAFF

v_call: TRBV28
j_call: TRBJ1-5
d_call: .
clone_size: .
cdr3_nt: TGTGCCAGCAGTTTACGGAGTTGGTGGGGCAATCAGCCCCAGCATTTT
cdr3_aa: CASSLRSWWGNQPQHF

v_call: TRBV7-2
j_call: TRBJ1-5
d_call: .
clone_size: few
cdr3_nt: TGTGCCAGCAGCTTAGCCGGGGTAGGCAATCAGCCCCAGCATTTT
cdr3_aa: CASSLAGVGNQPQHF

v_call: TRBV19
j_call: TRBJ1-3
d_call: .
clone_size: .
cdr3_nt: TGTGCCAGTAGTTCCCGAATCCGGGGGTCCGGAAACACCATATATTTT
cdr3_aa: CASSSRIRGSGNTIYF

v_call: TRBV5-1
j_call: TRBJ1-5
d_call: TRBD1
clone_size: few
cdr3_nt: TGCGCCAGCAGCTCTGGGACAGGGGCAGATCAGCCCCAGCATTTT
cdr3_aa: CASSSGTGADQPQHF

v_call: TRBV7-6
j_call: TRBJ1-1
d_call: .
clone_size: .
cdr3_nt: TGTGCCAGCAGCTTAGTAGCCAGGGGCACTGAAGCTTTCTTT
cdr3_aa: CASSLVARGTEAFF

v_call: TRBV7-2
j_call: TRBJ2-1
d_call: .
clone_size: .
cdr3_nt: TGTGCCAGCAGCTCAGACAGGAGCGAGCAGTTCTTC
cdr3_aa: CASSSDRSEQFF

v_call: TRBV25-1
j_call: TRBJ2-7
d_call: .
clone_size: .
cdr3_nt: TGTGCCAGCAGTGAACGGCTCAGAGGCCACTACGAGCAGTACTTC
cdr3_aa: CASSERLRGHYEQYF

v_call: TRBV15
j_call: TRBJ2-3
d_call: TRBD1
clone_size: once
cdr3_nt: TGTGCCACCAGCAGGGGACAGGGGGGACTGGATACGCAGTATTTT
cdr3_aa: CATSRGQGGLDTQYF

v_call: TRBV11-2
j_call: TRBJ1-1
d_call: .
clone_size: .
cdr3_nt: TGTGCCAGCAGCCCGACAACGGTAGAAGCTTTCTTT
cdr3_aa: CASSPTTVEAFF

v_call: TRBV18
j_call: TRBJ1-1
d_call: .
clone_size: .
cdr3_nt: TGTGCCAGCTCACCACCGGGCAGGAACACTGAAGCTTTCTTT
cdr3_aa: CASSPPGRNTEAFF

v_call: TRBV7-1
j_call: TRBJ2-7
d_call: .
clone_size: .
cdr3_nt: TGTGCCAGCAGCTTAGGCGCAGGGACCACACTGTACGAGCAGTACTTC
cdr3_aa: CASSLGAGTTLYEQYF

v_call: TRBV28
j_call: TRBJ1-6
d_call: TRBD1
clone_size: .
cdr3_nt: TGTGCCAGCAGTTTGGACAGGGCCTATAGGAATTCACCCCTCCACTTT
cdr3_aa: CASSLDRAYRNSPLHF

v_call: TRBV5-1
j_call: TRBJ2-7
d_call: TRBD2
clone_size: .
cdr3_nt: TGCGCCAGCAGCCCACTAGCGGGAGGGAAGTACGAGCAGTACTTC
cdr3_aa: CASSPLAGGKYEQYF

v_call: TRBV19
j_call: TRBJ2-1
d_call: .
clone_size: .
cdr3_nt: TGTGCCAGTAGTCCGAGACGAGGGATGGCCTACAATGAGCAGTTCTTC
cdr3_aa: CASSPRRGMAYNEQFF

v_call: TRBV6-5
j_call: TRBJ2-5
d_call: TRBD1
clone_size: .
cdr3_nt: TGTGCCAGCAGCACCGGGACAGGGAGAATAGAGACCCAGTACTTC
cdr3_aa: CASSTGTGRIETQYF

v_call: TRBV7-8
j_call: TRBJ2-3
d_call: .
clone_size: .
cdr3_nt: TGTGCCAGCAGCTTTTACCGGGGGGCCACAGATACGCAGTATTTT
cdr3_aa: CASSFYRGATDTQYF

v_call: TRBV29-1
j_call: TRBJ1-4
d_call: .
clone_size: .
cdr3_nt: TGCAGCGTGTTGGTTTTCGGGGGGCTCGATGAAAAACTGTTTTTT
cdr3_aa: CSVLVFGGLDEKLFF

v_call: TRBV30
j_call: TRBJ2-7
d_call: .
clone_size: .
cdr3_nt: TGTGCCTGGATGGGGAGGGAGCAGTACTTC
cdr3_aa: CAWMGREQYF

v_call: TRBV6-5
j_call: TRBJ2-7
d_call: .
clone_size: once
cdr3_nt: TGTGCCAGCAGAGATCCACAGGGAGCGGTTGACGAGCAGTACTTC
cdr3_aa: CASRDPQGAVDEQYF

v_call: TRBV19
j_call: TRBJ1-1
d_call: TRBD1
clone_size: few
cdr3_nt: TGTGCCAGTAGCAACAGGAGGGGGCCGAACACTGAAGCTTTCTTT
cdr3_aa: CASSNRRGPNTEAFF

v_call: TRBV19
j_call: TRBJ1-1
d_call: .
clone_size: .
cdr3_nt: TGTGCCAGTAGTGAACAGGGTAGCCCGGGCACTGAAGCTTTCTTT
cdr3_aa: CASSEQGSPGTEAFF

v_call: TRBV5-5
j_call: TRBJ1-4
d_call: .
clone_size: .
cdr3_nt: TGTGCCAGCAATCATAGAGAGATGACTAATGAAAAACTGTTTTTT
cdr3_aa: CASNHREMTNEKLFF

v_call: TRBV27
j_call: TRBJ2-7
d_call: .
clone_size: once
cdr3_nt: TGTGCCAGCAGTTTTTCCTCCGGGACGGGCGGCGAGCAGTACTTC
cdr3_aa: CASSFSSGTGGEQYF

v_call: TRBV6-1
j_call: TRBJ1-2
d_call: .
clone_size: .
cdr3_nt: TGTGCCAGCTCTCAGCTAAGGGCGGCCTATGGCTACACCTTC
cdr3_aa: CASSQLRAAYGYTF

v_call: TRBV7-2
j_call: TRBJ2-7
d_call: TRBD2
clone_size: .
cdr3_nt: TGTGCCAGCAGCCACGGACTAGCGGGAGGCTACGAGCAGTACTTC
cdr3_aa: CASSHGLAGGYEQYF

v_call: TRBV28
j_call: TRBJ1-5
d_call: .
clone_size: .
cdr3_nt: TGTGCCAGCCGCTCGGGACCTCATAGCAATCAGCCCCAGCATTTT
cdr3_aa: CASRSGPHSNQPQHF

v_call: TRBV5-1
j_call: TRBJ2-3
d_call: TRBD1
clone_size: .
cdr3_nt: TGCGCCAGCAGCCCACTCTGGACAGGTAGCACAGATACGCAGTATTTT
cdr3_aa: CASSPLWTGSTDTQYF

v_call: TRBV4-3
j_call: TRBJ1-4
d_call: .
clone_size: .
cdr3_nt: TGCGCCAGCAGCCAAGATCGGCAGTTTAATGAAAAACTGTTTTTT
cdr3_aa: CASSQDRQFNEKLFF

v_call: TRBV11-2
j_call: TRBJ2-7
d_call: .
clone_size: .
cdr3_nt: TGTGCCAGCAGCTTAGGTCTCGGACAGCACTACACCTACGAGCAGTACTTC
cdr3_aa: CASSLGLGQHYTYEQYF